The rows below give T cell receptor beta chains drawn from one sample of a study of blood T cell repertoires in COVID-19. Repertoires were generated with immunoSEQ multiplex PCR, while TCRdb's copy carries only in-frame clones and drops some. The sample contains roughly 32,000 clones, 70% to 90% of which appear only once. Sequencing was done on a sample of peripheral blood. The origin of the receptors is a man older than 75 with active COVID-19. CDR3s include the opening cysteine and the closing phenylalanine or tryptophan. The D gene is left open where the match is weak. Not every row has a clone size; where given, it reads once, few, many or a size class.

d_call	v_call	j_call	clone_size	cdr3_aa	cdr3_nt
TRBD1	TRBV9	TRBJ2-3	few	CASSGHRDRDTQYF	TGTGCCAGCAGCGGACATCGGGACAGGGATACGCAGTATTTT
TRBD1	TRBV7-9	TRBJ1-1	-	CASSLTRGQSTEAFF	TGTGCCAGCAGCTTAACTAGGGGACAGAGCACTGAAGCTTTCTTT
-	TRBV5-6	TRBJ1-2	once	CASSLLAGSFYGYTF	TGTGCCAGCAGCTTGTTGGCAGGGTCGTTTTATGGCTACACCTTC
TRBD1	TRBV18	TRBJ1-2	-	CASSVTGGYGYTF	TGTGCCAGCTCCGTGACAGGGGGGTATGGCTACACCTTC
TRBD1	TRBV7-9	TRBJ1-4	-	CASTQGATNEKLFF	TGTGCCAGCACACAGGGGGCGACTAATGAAAAACTGTTTTTT
-	TRBV19	TRBJ2-3	-	CASSIWAGAPDTQYF	TGTGCCAGTAGTATATGGGCAGGGGCCCCAGATACGCAGTATTTT
TRBD2	TRBV7-2	TRBJ2-5	-	CASSLYGTRQETQYF	TGTGCCAGCAGCTTGTACGGGACTAGACAAGAGACCCAGTACTTC
TRBD1	TRBV18	TRBJ1-2	-	CASSSDRGYTF	TGTGCCAGCTCATCGGACAGGGGCTACACCTTC
-	TRBV5-1	TRBJ2-3	-	CASSLSGYTDTQYF	TGCGCCAGCAGCCTGTCCGGTTACACAGATACGCAGTATTTT
-	TRBV28	TRBJ1-1	-	CASSQPRGGTEAFF	TGTGCCAGCAGCCAGCCTCGCGGGGGGACCGAGGCTTTCTTT
-	TRBV5-4	TRBJ2-1	-	CASSTGGAMADQRFF	TGTGCCAGCAGCACGGGGGGCGCCATGGCCGATCAAAGGTTCTTC
-	TRBV6-4	TRBJ2-7	-	CASSELTAGPPNPSYEQYF	TGTGCCAGCAGTGAGTTGACGGCGGGTCCTCCGAACCCCTCCTACGAGCAGTACTTC
-	TRBV11-2	TRBJ1-5	few	CASSLGLNQPQHF	TGTGCCAGCAGCCTTGGGCTCAATCAGCCCCAGCATTTT
-	TRBV5-1	TRBJ1-4	-	CASSLSLQGPSTNEKLFF	TGCGCCAGCAGCTTGAGCCTACAGGGACCTTCAACTAATGAAAAACTGTTTTTT
TRBD2	TRBV19	TRBJ2-1	-	CASSKLAGGPYNEQFF	TGTGCCAGTAGTAAGTTGGCGGGGGGGCCCTACAATGAGCAGTTCTTC
TRBD1	TRBV5-6	TRBJ1-2	-	CASSLTGAYGYTF	TGTGCCAGCAGTTTGACAGGGGCCTATGGCTACACCTTC
-	TRBV5-1	TRBJ1-3	few	CASSTDRPSSGNTIYF	TGCGCCAGCAGCACTGACAGGCCGAGCTCTGGAAACACCATATATTTT
TRBD2	TRBV2	TRBJ2-5	-	CASSVEAGWQETQYF	TGTGCCAGCAGTGTGGAAGCGGGGTGGCAAGAGACCCAGTACTTC
-	TRBV18	TRBJ1-3	-	CASSPGTGAGNTIYF	TGTGCCAGCTCACCAGGGACGGGAGCTGGAAACACCATATATTTT
TRBD2	TRBV19	TRBJ2-1	-	CASSIALGVAGGRSEQFF	TGTGCCAGTAGTATCGCGCTCGGGGTAGCGGGGGGGCGTTCTGAGCAGTTCTTC
TRBD1	TRBV10-3	TRBJ2-7	-	CAIKEGTGGYEQYF	TGTGCCATCAAAGAAGGGACAGGGGGCTACGAGCAGTACTTC
-	TRBV5-1	TRBJ1-3	-	CASSGGQVENTIYF	TGCGCCAGCAGCGGGGGACAAGTAGAAAACACCATATATTTT
TRBD1	TRBV6-5	TRBJ1-2	-	CASSNIGGLDGYTF	TGTGCCAGCAGTAATATAGGGGGCTTGGATGGCTACACCTTC
-	TRBV20-1	TRBJ2-7	-	CSARAGFEQYF	TGCAGTGCTAGGGCGGGGTTCGAGCAGTACTTC
-	TRBV25-1	TRBJ1-2	few	CASPGPSRYTF	TGTGCCAGCCCAGGGCCCAGCAGGTACACCTTC
TRBD2	TRBV5-4	TRBJ2-7	few	CASSFPLRGWFEQYF	TGTGCCAGCAGCTTCCCTTTGCGGGGGTGGTTCGAGCAGTACTTC
TRBD1	TRBV30	TRBJ1-3	few	CAWTRQGLSGNTIYF	TGTGCCTGGACAAGACAGGGCCTCTCTGGAAACACCATATATTTT
TRBD1	TRBV29-1	TRBJ2-7	-	CSVAGTGRSYEQYF	TGCAGCGTCGCCGGGACAGGGCGGTCCTACGAGCAGTACTTC